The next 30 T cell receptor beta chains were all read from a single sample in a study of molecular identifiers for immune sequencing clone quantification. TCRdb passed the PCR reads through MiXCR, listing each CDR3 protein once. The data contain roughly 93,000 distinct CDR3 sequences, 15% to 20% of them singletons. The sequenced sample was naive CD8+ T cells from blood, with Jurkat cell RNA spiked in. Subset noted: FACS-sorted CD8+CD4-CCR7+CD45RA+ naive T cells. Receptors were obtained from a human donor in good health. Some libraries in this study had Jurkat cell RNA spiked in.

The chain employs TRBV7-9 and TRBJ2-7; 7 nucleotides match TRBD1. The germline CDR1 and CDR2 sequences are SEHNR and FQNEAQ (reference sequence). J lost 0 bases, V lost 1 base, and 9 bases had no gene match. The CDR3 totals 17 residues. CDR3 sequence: CASSLGTGEPSSYEQYF. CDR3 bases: TGTGCCAGCAGCTTAGGAACAGGGGAACCATCCTCCTACGAGCAGTACTTC.

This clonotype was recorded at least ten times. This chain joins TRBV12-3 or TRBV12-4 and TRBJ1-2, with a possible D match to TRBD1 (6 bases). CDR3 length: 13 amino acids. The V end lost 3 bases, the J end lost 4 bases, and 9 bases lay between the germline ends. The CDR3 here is CASSFSDSYGYTF. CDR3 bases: TGTGCCAGCAGTTTTTCGGACAGCTATGGCTACACCTTC.

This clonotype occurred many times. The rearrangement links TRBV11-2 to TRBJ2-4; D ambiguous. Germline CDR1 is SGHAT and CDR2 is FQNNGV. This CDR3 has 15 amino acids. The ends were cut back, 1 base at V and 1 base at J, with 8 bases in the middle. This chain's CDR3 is CASSLAGQAKNIQYF. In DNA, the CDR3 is TGTGCCAGCAGCTTAGCTGGTCAGGCCAAAAACATTCAGTACTTC.

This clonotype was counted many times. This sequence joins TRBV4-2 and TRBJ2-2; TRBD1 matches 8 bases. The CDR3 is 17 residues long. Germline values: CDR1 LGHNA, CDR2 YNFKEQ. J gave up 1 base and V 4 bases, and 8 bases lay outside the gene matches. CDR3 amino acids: CASSPYETGVNTGELFF. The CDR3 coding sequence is TGTGCCAGCAGCCCCTACGAGACAGGGGTGAACACCGGGGAGCTGTTTTTT.

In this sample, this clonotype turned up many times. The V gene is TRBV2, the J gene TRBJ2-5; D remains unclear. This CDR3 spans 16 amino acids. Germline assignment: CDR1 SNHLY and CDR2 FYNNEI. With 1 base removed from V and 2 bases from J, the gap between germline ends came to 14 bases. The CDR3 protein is CASSEGFQPLQETQYF. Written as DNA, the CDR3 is TGTGCCAGCAGTGAAGGTTTCCAACCTTTACAAGAGACCCAGTACTTC.

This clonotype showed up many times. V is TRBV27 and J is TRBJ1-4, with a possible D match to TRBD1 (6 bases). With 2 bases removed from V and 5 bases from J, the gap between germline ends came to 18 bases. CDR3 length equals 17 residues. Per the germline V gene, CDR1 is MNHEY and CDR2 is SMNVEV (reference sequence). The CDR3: CASSLGGRVGSNEKLFF. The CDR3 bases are TGTGCCAGCAGTTTAGGGGGCAGGGTGGGGTCAAATGAAAAACTGTTTTTT.

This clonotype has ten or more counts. The CDR3 DNA is TGTGCCAGCTCCTCCCCCGGCGAGGCGCAGTATTTT. Its translation: CASSSPGEAQYF. The rearrangement joins TRBV6-6 to TRBJ2-3; no clear D. Looked up from germline, CDR1 is MNHNY and CDR2 is SVGAGI (reference sequence). The CDR3 has 12 amino acids. The V and J ends lost 8 bases and 10 bases respectively, with 16 bases between them.

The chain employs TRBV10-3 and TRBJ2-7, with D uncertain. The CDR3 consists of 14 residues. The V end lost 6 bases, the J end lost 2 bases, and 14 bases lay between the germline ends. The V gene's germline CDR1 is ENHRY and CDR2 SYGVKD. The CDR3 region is CAIRTGLLPYEQYF. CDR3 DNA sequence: TGTGCCATCAGGACCGGCCTCCTTCCCTACGAGCAGTACTTC.

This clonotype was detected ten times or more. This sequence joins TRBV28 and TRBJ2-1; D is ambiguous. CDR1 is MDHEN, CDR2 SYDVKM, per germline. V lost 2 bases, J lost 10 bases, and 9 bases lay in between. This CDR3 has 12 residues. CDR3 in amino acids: CASSLDAWEQFF. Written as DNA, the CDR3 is TGTGCCAGCAGTTTAGACGCTTGGGAGCAGTTCTTC.

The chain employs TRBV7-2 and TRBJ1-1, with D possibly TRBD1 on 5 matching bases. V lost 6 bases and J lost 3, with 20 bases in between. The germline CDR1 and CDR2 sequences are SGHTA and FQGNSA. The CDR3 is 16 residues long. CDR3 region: CASRPRQLPEDTEAFF. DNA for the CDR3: TGTGCCAGCAGGCCAAGACAGCTACCTGAAGACACTGAAGCTTTCTTT.

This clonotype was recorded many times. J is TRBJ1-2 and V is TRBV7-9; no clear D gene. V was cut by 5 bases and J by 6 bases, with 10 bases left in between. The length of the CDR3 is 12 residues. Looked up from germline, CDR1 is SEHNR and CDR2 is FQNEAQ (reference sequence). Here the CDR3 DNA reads TGTGCCAGCAGCCCAGACAAGAATGGCTACACCTTC. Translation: CASSPDKNGYTF.

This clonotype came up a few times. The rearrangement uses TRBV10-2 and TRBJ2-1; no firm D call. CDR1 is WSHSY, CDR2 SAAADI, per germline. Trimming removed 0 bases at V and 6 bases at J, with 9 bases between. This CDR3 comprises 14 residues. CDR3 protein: CASSESMFGNEQFF. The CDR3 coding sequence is TGCGCCAGCAGTGAGTCGATGTTTGGCAATGAGCAGTTCTTC.

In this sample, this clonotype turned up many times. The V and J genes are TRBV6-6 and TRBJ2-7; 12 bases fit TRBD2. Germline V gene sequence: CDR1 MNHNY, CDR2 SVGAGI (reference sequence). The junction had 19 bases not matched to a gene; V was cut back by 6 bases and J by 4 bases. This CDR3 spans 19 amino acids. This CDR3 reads CASSHWTQRLAGVRYEQYF. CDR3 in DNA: TGTGCCAGCAGCCATTGGACCCAGAGACTAGCGGGAGTAAGGTACGAGCAGTACTTC.

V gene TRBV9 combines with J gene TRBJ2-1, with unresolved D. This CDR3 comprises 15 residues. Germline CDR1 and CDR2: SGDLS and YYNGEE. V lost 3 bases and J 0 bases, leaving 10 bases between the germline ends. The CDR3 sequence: CASSGLPSSYNEQFF. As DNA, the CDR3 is TGTGCCAGCAGCGGTCTTCCTTCCTCCTACAATGAGCAGTTCTTC.

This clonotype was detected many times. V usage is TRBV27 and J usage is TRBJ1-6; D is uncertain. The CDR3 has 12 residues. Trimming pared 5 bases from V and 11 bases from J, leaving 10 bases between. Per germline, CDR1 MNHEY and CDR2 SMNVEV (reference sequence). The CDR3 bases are TGTGCCAGCAGTAGCCTGGGTCCACCCCTCCACTTT. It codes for CASSSLGPPLHF.

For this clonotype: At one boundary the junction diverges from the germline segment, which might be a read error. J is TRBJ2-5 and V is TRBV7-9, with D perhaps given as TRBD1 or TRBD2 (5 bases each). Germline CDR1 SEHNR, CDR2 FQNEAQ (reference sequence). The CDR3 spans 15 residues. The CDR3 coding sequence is TGTGCCAGCAGCACTATCAGTTGGGGGAAAGAGACCCTGTACTTC. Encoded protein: CASSTISWGKETLYF.

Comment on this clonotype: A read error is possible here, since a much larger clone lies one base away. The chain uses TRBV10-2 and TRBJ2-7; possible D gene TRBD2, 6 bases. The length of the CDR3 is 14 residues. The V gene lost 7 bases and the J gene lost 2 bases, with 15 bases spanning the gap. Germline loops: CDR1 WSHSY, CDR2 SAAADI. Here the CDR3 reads CASKPPGGAYEQYF. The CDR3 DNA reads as TGCGCCAGCAAACCGCCCGGGGGAGCCTACGAGCAGTACTTC.

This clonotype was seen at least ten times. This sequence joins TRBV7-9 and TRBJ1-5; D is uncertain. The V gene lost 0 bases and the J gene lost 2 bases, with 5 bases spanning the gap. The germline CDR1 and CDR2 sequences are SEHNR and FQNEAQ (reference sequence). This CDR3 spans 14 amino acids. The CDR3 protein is CASSLATGNQPQHF. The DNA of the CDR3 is TGTGCCAGCAGCTTAGCAACCGGCAATCAGCCCCAGCATTTT.

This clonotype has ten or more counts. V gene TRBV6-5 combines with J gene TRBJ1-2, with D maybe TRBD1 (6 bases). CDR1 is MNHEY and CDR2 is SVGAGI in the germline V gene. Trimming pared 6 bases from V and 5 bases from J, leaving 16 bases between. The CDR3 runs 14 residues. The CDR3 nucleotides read TGTGCCAGCAGATTCCGGACAGAACCGTATGGCTACACCTTC. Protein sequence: CASRFRTEPYGYTF.

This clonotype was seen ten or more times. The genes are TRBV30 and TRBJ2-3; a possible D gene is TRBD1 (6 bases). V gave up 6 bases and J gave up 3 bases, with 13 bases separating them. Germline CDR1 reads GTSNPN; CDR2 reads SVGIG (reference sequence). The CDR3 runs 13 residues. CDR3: CACGQQSTDTQYF. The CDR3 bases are TGTGCCTGCGGACAGCAATCTACAGATACGCAGTATTTT.

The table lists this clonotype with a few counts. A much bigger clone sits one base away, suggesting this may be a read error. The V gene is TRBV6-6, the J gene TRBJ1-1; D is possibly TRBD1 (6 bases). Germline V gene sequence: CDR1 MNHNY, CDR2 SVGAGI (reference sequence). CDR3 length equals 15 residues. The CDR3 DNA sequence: TGTGTCAGCAGTTACGGCCTGGGGGCGAGCACTGAAGCTTTCTTT. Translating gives CVSSYGLGASTEAFF.

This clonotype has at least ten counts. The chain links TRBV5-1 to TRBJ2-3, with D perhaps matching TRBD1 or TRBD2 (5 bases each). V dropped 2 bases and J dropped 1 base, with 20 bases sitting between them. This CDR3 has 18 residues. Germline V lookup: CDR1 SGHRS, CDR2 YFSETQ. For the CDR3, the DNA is TGCGCCAGCAGCTTTATCGGAGGCAGGGAGAGGGGCACAGATACGCAGTATTTT. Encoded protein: CASSFIGGRERGTDTQYF.

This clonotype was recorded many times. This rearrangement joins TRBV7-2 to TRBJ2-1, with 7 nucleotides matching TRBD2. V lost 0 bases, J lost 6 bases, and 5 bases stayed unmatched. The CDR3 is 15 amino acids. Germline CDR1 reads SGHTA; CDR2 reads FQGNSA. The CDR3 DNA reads TGTGCCAGCAGCTTAGCGGCGGGAGTACGCAATGAGCAGTTCTTC. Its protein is CASSLAAGVRNEQFF.

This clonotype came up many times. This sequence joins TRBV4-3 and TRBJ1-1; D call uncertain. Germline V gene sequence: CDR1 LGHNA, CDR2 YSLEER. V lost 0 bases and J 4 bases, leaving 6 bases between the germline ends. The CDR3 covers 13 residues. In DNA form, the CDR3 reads TGCGCCAGCAGCCAAGATGACCGCACTGAAGCTTTCTTT. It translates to CASSQDDRTEAFF.

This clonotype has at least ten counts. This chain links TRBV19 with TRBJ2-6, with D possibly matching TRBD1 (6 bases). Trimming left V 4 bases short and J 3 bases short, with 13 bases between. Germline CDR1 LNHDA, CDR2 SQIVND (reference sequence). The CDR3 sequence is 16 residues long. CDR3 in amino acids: CASSTIRGYGANVLTF. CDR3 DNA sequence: TGTGCCAGTAGTACGATTAGGGGGTATGGGGCCAACGTCCTGACTTTC.

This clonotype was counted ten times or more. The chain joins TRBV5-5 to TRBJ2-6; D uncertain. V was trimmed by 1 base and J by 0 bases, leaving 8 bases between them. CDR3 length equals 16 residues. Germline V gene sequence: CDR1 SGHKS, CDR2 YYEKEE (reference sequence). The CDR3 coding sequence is TGTGCCAGCAGCTTGACATTTTACTCTGGGGCCAACGTCCTGACTTTC. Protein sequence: CASSLTFYSGANVLTF.

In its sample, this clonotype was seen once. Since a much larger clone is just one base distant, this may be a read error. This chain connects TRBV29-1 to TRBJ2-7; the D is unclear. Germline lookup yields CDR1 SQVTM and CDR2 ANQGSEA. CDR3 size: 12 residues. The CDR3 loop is CSAGDTSYEQHF. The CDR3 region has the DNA TGCAGCGCAGGTGACACCTCCTACGAGCAGCACTTC.

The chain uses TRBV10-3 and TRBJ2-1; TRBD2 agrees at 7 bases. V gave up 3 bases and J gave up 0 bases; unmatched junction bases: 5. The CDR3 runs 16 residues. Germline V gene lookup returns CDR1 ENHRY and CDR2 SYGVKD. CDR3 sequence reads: CAISELGGSSYNEQFF. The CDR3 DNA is TGTGCCATCAGTGAACTCGGGGGGAGCTCCTACAATGAGCAGTTCTTC.

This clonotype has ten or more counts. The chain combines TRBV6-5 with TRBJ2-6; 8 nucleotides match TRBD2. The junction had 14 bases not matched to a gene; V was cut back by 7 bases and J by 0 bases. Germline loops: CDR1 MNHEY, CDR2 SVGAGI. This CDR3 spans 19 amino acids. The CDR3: CASKVSRAGAVSGANVLTF. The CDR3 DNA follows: TGTGCCAGCAAAGTATCCCGAGCGGGGGCCGTCTCTGGGGCCAACGTCCTGACTTTC.

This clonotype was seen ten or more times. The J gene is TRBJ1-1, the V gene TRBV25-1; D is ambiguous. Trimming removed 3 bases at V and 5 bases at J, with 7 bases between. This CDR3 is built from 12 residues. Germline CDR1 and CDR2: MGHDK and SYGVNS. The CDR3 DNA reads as TGTGCCAGCAGTGATCCCCTTACTGAAGCTTTCTTT. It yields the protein CASSDPLTEAFF.